Below are 27 T cell receptor beta chains sequenced from a single sample in a study of T-cell reconstitution after alpha-beta-depleted transplantation in children. Unique molecular identifiers were incorporated when the TCRbeta library was constructed. TCRdb called the PCR reads again in MiXCR, with one record for every CDR3 protein. The profile shows about 240,000 distinct CDR3 sequences, roughly 24% of them singletons. The sample was PBMCs, taken before TCRalphabeta/CD19-depleted stem cell transplant. These receptor sequences come from a girl aged 2-10 years with Fanconi anemia, due to receive a stem cell transplant.

Turning to this clonotype: This could be a read error, since a much larger clone is one nucleotide away. This rearrangement joins TRBV6-5 to TRBJ2-5; D unresolved. The CDR3 is 12 residues long. V dropped 0 bases and J dropped 5 bases, with 4 bases sitting between them. Per germline, CDR1 MNHEY and CDR2 SVGAGI. CDR3 DNA sequence: TGTGCCAGCAGTTACTCGTGGGAGACCCAGTACTTC. It is translated as CASSYSWETQYF.

This chain uses TRBV29-1 with TRBJ2-1, with 7 bases aligning to TRBD2. J gave up 2 bases and V 6 bases, and 10 bases lay outside the gene matches. CDR1 and CDR2 (germline): SQVTM, ANQGSEA. The CDR3 sequence is 15 residues long. The CDR3 DNA reads as TGCAGCGTGCGTAGCGGGCCCCTCCCCTACAATGAGCAGTTCTTC. Translated: CSVRSGPLPYNEQFF.

In DNA form, the CDR3 reads TGTGCCAGCAGCCCGCCCCCCGGGCCGTCCTACAATGAGCAGTTCTTC. Its translation is CASSPPPGPSYNEQFF. The rearrangement links TRBV3-1 to TRBJ2-1; D remains unclear. In germline, CDR1 is LGHDT, CDR2 YNNKEL (reference sequence). The CDR3 loop spans 16 amino acids. The germline V and J ends were trimmed by 4 bases and 1 base, with 14 bases remaining between them.

This rearrangement joins TRBV7-6 to TRBJ2-1, with 9 positions matching TRBD2. J lost 5 bases, V lost 3 bases, and 5 bases had no gene match. Germline V gene data show CDR1 as SGHVS and CDR2 as FNYEAQ. The CDR3 spans 15 residues. The CDR3 sequence: CASSFRLADNNEQFF. CDR3 DNA: TGTGCCAGCAGCTTTCGACTAGCGGACAACAATGAGCAGTTCTTC.

This clonotype was picked up many times. CDR3 sequence (DNA): TGCAGCGTTGAAGATTTGCCTACAGCGGGGGGGAATGAGCAGTTCTTC. This encodes CSVEDLPTAGGNEQFF. This sequence joins TRBV29-1 and TRBJ2-1, with 10 bases fitting TRBD2. V trimming: 0 bases; J trimming: 7 bases; junction bases outside the gene matches: 9. The CDR3 loop spans 16 amino acids. CDR1 and CDR2 (germline): SQVTM, ANQGSEA.

This clonotype was observed at least ten times. CDR3 nucleotide sequence: TGCGCCAGCAGCTTGGGGACAGGGAGCAGCGAGCAGTTCTTC. This gives the protein CASSLGTGSSEQFF. The chain combines TRBV5-1 with TRBJ2-1; 8 nucleotides line up with TRBD1. V lost 0 bases, J lost 10 bases, and 6 bases stayed unmatched. Germline CDR1 reads SGHRS; CDR2 reads YFSETQ. The CDR3 length is 14 residues.

The CDR3, as DNA: TGTGCCAGCAGTATGGGACAGGGGGCAGATACGCAGTATTTT. Translation: CASSMGQGADTQYF. The chain combines TRBV6-1 with TRBJ2-3; 11 nucleotides align to TRBD1. This CDR3 has 14 residues. Losses at the gene ends were 5 bases for V and 4 bases for J; bases not matched to a gene: 2. CDR1 MNHNS and CDR2 SASEGT come from the germline V gene.

A few counts support this clonotype. The chain carries TRBV29-1 and TRBJ1-2; perhaps TRBD1 as D (5 bases). The CDR3 loop spans 11 amino acids. Germline V gene lookup returns CDR1 SQVTM and CDR2 ANQGSEA. The CDR3 nucleotides are TGCGGCGGGGGGTGGAGAGGCGGCTACACCTTC. This codes for CGGGWRGGYTF.

The chain has TRBV29-1 and TRBJ2-2, with TRBD2 matching over 8 bases. The CDR3 spans 16 residues. V gave up 4 bases and J gave up 1 base; unmatched junction bases: 8. Per germline, CDR1 SQVTM and CDR2 ANQGSEA. The CDR3 DNA reads as TGCAGCGTTGTCGCCAGCGGGAGCTGGAACACCGGGGAGCTGTTTTTT. Translated, it gives CSVVASGSWNTGELFF.

This clonotype was seen a few times. This chain connects TRBV5-1 to TRBJ2-1; 8 bases map to TRBD2. The CDR3 runs to 17 residues. The germline V gene has CDR1 SGHRS and CDR2 YFSETQ. Unmatched junction bases numbered 9, after V lost 0 bases and J lost 4 bases. The CDR3 bases are TGCGCCAGCAGCTTGGTTTGGGGCGGGAGGATGTACAATGAGCAGTTCTTC. It codes for CASSLVWGGRMYNEQFF.

V is TRBV4-1 and J is TRBJ2-1; the D gene is possibly TRBD2 (7 bases). Germline values: CDR1 MGHRA, CDR2 YSYEKL. The CDR3 length is 16 residues. Trimming cost V 3 bases and J 9 bases, with 21 bases left between them. The CDR3 protein is CASSQLGGGPLGEQFF. In DNA form, the CDR3 reads TGCGCCAGCAGCCAGTTAGGGGGGGGGCCTTTGGGTGAGCAGTTCTTC.

Points on this clonotype: Since a much larger clone is just one base distant, this may be a read error. This chain uses TRBV20-1 with TRBJ2-5, with 11 bases identical to TRBD2. Germline V gene sequence: CDR1 DFQATT, CDR2 SNEGSKA (reference sequence). CDR3 size: 14 residues. Here the CDR3 DNA reads TGCAGTGCATTACTAGCGGGAGCTGGGGAGACCCAGCACTTC. It translates to CSALLAGAGETQHF.

This sequence joins TRBV9 and TRBJ2-1, with a possible D match to TRBD2 (6 bases). CDR3 size: 15 residues. The V end was cut by 4 bases, the J end by 5 bases, with 16 bases between. CDR1 is SGDLS and CDR2 is YYNGEE in the germline V gene. The CDR3 region is CASSYGGVLNNEQFF. The CDR3 region has the DNA TGTGCCAGCAGCTATGGAGGGGTTTTGAACAATGAGCAGTTCTTC.

This chain joins TRBV6-2 or TRBV6-3 and TRBJ1-1, with D possibly matching TRBD1 (6 bases). This CDR3 is built from 13 residues. The germline CDR1 and CDR2 sequences are MNHEY and SVGEGT. V lost 5 bases and J lost 10, with 17 bases in between. The CDR3 nucleotides read TGTGCCAGCAGTCAAACAGGGTCCGGCGGAGCTTTCTTT. Encoded protein: CASSQTGSGGAFF.

V and J are TRBV19 and TRBJ1-1, with 8 bases identical to TRBD1. J gave up 1 base and V 5 bases, and 6 bases lay outside the gene matches. The CDR3 extends over 15 amino acids. From germline, CDR1 is LNHDA and CDR2 SQIVND (reference sequence). The CDR3 loop reads CASSSGQVKNTEAFF. CDR3 bases: TGTGCCAGTAGTTCGGGACAGGTGAAGAACACTGAAGCTTTCTTT.

The CDR3 DNA reads as TGTGCCAGCAGCAGGGTGGATTACACAGATACGCAGTATTTT. Translating gives CASSRVDYTDTQYF. The chain combines TRBV11-2 with TRBJ2-3, with D hard to call. Germline V gene lookup returns CDR1 SGHAT and CDR2 FQNNGV. The CDR3 is 14 residues long. Trimming left V 5 bases short and J 2 bases short, with 11 bases between.

This clonotype was picked up many times. The chain carries TRBV29-1 and TRBJ2-3; D not certain. V shed 4 bases and J shed 2 bases, with 19 bases lying between them. The CDR3 spans 16 residues. CDR1 and CDR2 (germline): SQVTM, ANQGSEA. The CDR3 bases are TGCAGCGTTGGAGGAGAAACTGGGGTTCACACAGATACGCAGTATTTT. It yields the protein CSVGGETGVHTDTQYF.

The chain links TRBV20-1 to TRBJ2-7, with D perhaps assigned TRBD1 or TRBD2 (5 bases each). This CDR3 has 15 residues. Deletions cut 1 base from V and 0 bases from J, with 13 bases between. In germline, CDR1 is DFQATT, CDR2 SNEGSKA (reference sequence). The CDR3 region has the DNA TGCAGTGCTAGAGTTGGGGCGGGCCTCTCCTACGAGCAGTACTTC. Amino acids: CSARVGAGLSYEQYF.

The CDR3 spells CSARGTSGMSNTGELFF. In DNA, the CDR3 is TGCAGTGCTAGAGGGACTAGCGGGATGTCCAACACCGGGGAGCTGTTTTTT. V and J are TRBV20-1 and TRBJ2-2; 12 nucleotides agree with TRBD2. Germline V gene sequence: CDR1 DFQATT, CDR2 SNEGSKA (reference sequence). This CDR3 has 17 amino acids. V lost 1 base and J lost 2; bases outside the gene matches: 5.

This clonotype was counted many times. The rearrangement uses TRBV29-1 and TRBJ2-1, with 9 positions matching TRBD2. Per germline, CDR1 SQVTM and CDR2 ANQGSEA. V was clipped by 8 bases and J by 2 bases; unmatched bases: 7. This CDR3 has 14 amino acids. CDR3: CSTMSGRTYNEQFF. The CDR3 DNA is TGCAGCACAATGAGCGGGAGGACCTACAATGAGCAGTTCTTC.

The chain couples TRBV29-1 to TRBJ2-5; 10 bases agree with TRBD2. The CDR3 has 14 amino acids. Germline V gives CDR1 SQVTM, CDR2 ANQGSEA. V dropped 6 bases and J dropped 2; count of bases not matched to a gene: 6. The CDR3 is CSVEGLAFQETQYF. CDR3 sequence (DNA): TGCAGCGTGGAGGGACTAGCGTTTCAAGAGACCCAGTACTTC.

There are many counts of this clonotype. V gene TRBV20-1 combines with J gene TRBJ1-2; 8 nucleotides agree with TRBD1. V shed 5 bases and J 8 bases; nucleotides not matched to a gene: 7. Germline loops: CDR1 DFQATT, CDR2 SNEGSKA (reference sequence). There are 12 residues in the CDR3. The CDR3, as DNA: TGCAGTGCTTCGGACAGGGCAGACGGCTACACCTTC. Translated: CSASDRADGYTF.

This clonotype has at least ten counts. V gene TRBV12-3 or TRBV12-4 combines with J gene TRBJ2-7; D unresolved. The ends were cut back, 1 base at V and 5 bases at J, with 9 bases in the middle. This CDR3 has 13 residues. The CDR3 region is CASSLGQDHEQYF. The CDR3 bases are TGTGCCAGCAGTTTAGGTCAGGACCACGAGCAGTACTTC.

This clonotype was detected many times. J is TRBJ2-7 and V is TRBV29-1, with 10 bases aligning to TRBD2. This CDR3 is built from 13 residues. Trimming at V came to 6 bases and at J to 1 base, leaving 3 bases not matched to a gene. The germline CDR1 and CDR2 sequences are SQVTM and ANQGSEA. In DNA, the CDR3 is TGCAGCGTGGGGACTAGCGTTTCCTACGAGCAGTACTTC. It codes for CSVGTSVSYEQYF.

This clonotype occurred a few times. This chain connects TRBV18 to TRBJ2-3; no reliable D call. The CDR3 runs 11 residues. Germline values: CDR1 KGHSH, CDR2 LQKENI. V was shortened by 9 bases and J by 5 bases, with 9 bases between the two germline ends. The CDR3 is CASTHGDTQYF. The CDR3 DNA reads as TGTGCCAGTACGCACGGAGATACGCAGTATTTT.

This clonotype was picked up many times. This chain joins TRBV20-1 and TRBJ2-7, with 8 bases that match TRBD2. Germline V gene sequence: CDR1 DFQATT, CDR2 SNEGSKA (reference sequence). CDR3 length equals 13 residues. The junction had 6 bases not matched to a gene; V was cut back by 7 bases and J by 1 base. CDR3 protein: CSVPLAGSYEQYF. The CDR3 DNA sequence: TGCAGTGTTCCCCTAGCGGGTTCCTACGAGCAGTACTTC.

This clonotype was picked up one time. The final CDR3 position lacks the conserved phenylalanine or tryptophan, pointing to a likely read error. The V call is TRBV18, the J call TRBJ1-4; the D is unclear. Germline-derived CDR1 and CDR2 are KGHSH and LQKENI. V shed 3 bases and J shed 8 bases, with 16 bases lying between them. The CDR3 sequence is 15 residues long. The CDR3 DNA reads TGTGCCAGCTCACCTCAACGGGAGGGAAAGGAAAAACTGTTTTCT. Protein product: CASSPQREGKEKLFS.